The 20 T cell receptor beta chains below come from one sample, sequenced in a study of T-cell reconstitution after alpha-beta-depleted transplantation in children. Unique molecular identifiers were used in preparing the TCRbeta library. In TCRdb, the PCR reads were re-called with MiXCR into one record per CDR3 protein. This table has 250,000 to 300,000 distinct CDR3 sequences, around 10% appearing once. The sequencing used peripheral blood, collected 180 days after TCRalphabeta/CD19-depleted stem cell transplant. The receptors shown here come from a male patient between 2 and 15 years old who had a stem cell transplant for chronic granulomatous disease, so the T cells may come from the graft donor.

This chain uses TRBV6-5 with TRBJ2-7; 9 bases map to TRBD1. CDR3 length: 16 amino acids. V dropped 2 bases and J dropped 0; count of bases not matched to a gene: 5. Germline assignment: CDR1 MNHEY and CDR2 SVGAGI. CDR3 residues: CASSYTGGRGSYEQYF. CDR3 bases: TGTGCCAGCAGTTACACAGGGGGCCGGGGCTCCTACGAGCAGTACTTC.

This clonotype was detected ten times or more. This rearrangement joins TRBV5-1 to TRBJ1-1; D call uncertain. CDR3 size: 13 residues. Per germline, CDR1 SGHRS and CDR2 YFSETQ. The germline V and J ends were trimmed by 4 bases and 4 bases, with 11 bases remaining between them. In nucleotides, the CDR3 is TGCGCCAGCAGCGTTGAGCCAGTCACTGAAGCTTTCTTT. Protein: CASSVEPVTEAFF.

The table lists this clonotype with many counts. The chain carries TRBV12-3 or TRBV12-4 and TRBJ2-7, with 7 nucleotides matching TRBD2. This CDR3 comprises 12 residues. V was pared by 3 bases and J by 5 bases, with 1 base of the junction left unmatched. CDR3 region: CASSLGGHEQYF. CDR3 nucleotides: TGTGCCAGCAGTTTGGGAGGGCACGAGCAGTACTTC.

There are many counts of this clonotype. The chain combines TRBV5-1 with TRBJ1-5; 8 bases agree with TRBD1. This CDR3 is 15 amino acids long. Germline loops: CDR1 SGHRS, CDR2 YFSETQ. The junction had 4 bases not matched to a gene; V was cut back by 4 bases and J by 1 base. The CDR3 DNA sequence: TGCGCCAGCAGCCAACAGGGGGAAAGCAATCAGCCCCAGCATTTT. It specifies CASSQQGESNQPQHF.

V usage is TRBV28 and J usage is TRBJ2-5; 8 bases align to TRBD1. V shed 6 bases, J shed 5 bases, and the junction held 8 bases outside the gene matches. The CDR3 is 14 residues long. CDR1 MDHEN and CDR2 SYDVKM come from the germline V gene. The CDR3, as DNA: TGTGCCAGCAGCAGGCAGGGGGCAGAGGAGACCCAGTACTTC. The encoded protein is CASSRQGAEETQYF.

As concerns this clonotype: A much larger clone differs by one base, so this may be a read error. This chain connects TRBV29-1 to TRBJ2-3; D is perhaps TRBD1 or TRBD2 (7 bases each). Per germline, CDR1 SQVTM and CDR2 ANQGSEA. Trimming took off 7 bases at V and 7 bases at J, with 18 bases between the two ends. This CDR3 has 13 amino acids. CDR3 in amino acids: CSAPGGARNTQYF. The CDR3 DNA is TGCAGCGCCCCAGGGGGGGCAAGAAATACGCAGTATTTT.

For this clonotype: This may be a read error, as it is one base from a much larger clone. In this CDR3 the conserved last residue, phenylalanine or tryptophan, is missing, so a read error is likely. The V gene is TRBV27, the J gene TRBJ2-2; D might be TRBD2 (6 bases). The CDR3 has 16 amino acids. Germline CDR1 is MNHEY and CDR2 is SMNVEV (reference sequence). V was shortened by 0 bases and J by 5 bases, with 13 bases between the two germline ends. CDR3 loop: CASSLSVAGITGELFL. The CDR3 DNA reads TGTGCCAGCAGTTTATCGGTCGCGGGAATAACCGGGGAGCTGTTTCTT.

This clonotype was found many times. The chain recombines TRBV9 with TRBJ2-7; 7 bases align to TRBD1. With V trimmed by 4 bases and J by 6 bases, 13 bases remained unmatched. Looked up from germline, CDR1 is SGDLS and CDR2 is YYNGEE. This CDR3 has 15 amino acids. The CDR3 DNA reads as TGTGCCAGCAGCCCCCGTGGGACAGAGGGGTTCGAGCAGTACTTC. Encoded protein: CASSPRGTEGFEQYF.

There are many counts of this clonotype. The CDR3 DNA reads TGCGCCAGCAGCCCGGGACTAGCGGGAGTAGAGACCCAGTACTTC. It specifies CASSPGLAGVETQYF. The gene calls are TRBV5-1 and TRBJ2-5; 14 bases are shared with TRBD2. V lost 4 bases to trimming and J lost 4 bases; unmatched junction nucleotides: 3. Germline V CDR1 and CDR2: SGHRS, YFSETQ. This CDR3 spans 15 amino acids.

This clonotype has at least ten counts. J is TRBJ1-3 and V is TRBV12-3 or TRBV12-4; no definite D call. The length of the CDR3 is 10 residues. The V end lost 2 bases, the J end lost 9 bases, and 2 bases lay between the germline ends. CDR3 sequence reads: CASSLSTIYF. The CDR3 DNA reads TGTGCCAGCAGTTTATCCACCATATATTTT.

J is TRBJ2-3 and V is TRBV2; the match to TRBD2 covers 11 bases. The CDR3 loop spans 19 amino acids. From germline, CDR1 is SNHLY and CDR2 FYNNEI. CDR3 sequence: CTINRRIVGFSGRADTQYF. The CDR3 DNA is TGTACCATCAACCGTAGGATTGTGGGTTTTAGCGGGAGGGCAGATACGCAGTATTTT. Together with reference TRBV2 and TRBJ2-3, the CDR3 gives the full variable domain: EPEVTQTPSHQVTQMGQEVILRCVPISNHLYFYWYRQILGQKVEFLVSFYNNEISEKSEIFDDQFSVERPDGSNFTLKIRSTKLEDSAMYFCTINRRIVGFSGRADTQYFGPGTRLTVL.

At least ten counts were recorded for this clonotype. The gene calls are TRBV6-5 and TRBJ1-1, with TRBD1 matching 7 bases. The CDR3 sequence is 15 residues long. CDR1 and CDR2 (germline): MNHEY, SVGAGI. Germline trimming cut 6 bases from V and 0 bases from J; bases unmatched to any gene: 7. The CDR3 sequence: CASSPKTGLNTEAFF. The CDR3 DNA follows: TGTGCCAGCAGCCCCAAGACAGGGTTGAACACTGAAGCTTTCTTT.

This clonotype was recorded at least ten times. This chain joins TRBV12-3 or TRBV12-4 and TRBJ2-1; D remains ambiguous. The CDR3 has 13 amino acids. V was shortened by 8 bases and J by 5 bases, with 13 bases between the two germline ends. The CDR3 is CASRPVSNNEQFF. CDR3 nucleotides: TGTGCCAGCCGGCCCGTCTCTAACAATGAGCAGTTCTTC.

This clonotype was seen many times. The chain couples TRBV24-1 to TRBJ1-5; D is unresolved. Germline CDR1 and CDR2: KGHDR and SFDVKD. Trimming pared 6 bases from V and 6 bases from J, leaving 11 bases between. CDR3 size: 13 residues. CDR3 DNA: TGTGCCACCAGTACCGGGGTCGGTCAGCCCCAGCATTTT. Translating gives CATSTGVGQPQHF.

This clonotype was seen at least ten times. The rearrangement uses TRBV19 and TRBJ1-5; unclear D gene. V was cut by 1 base and J by 5 bases, with 6 bases left in between. The germline CDR1 and CDR2 sequences are LNHDA and SQIVND (reference sequence). CDR3 size: 13 residues. The CDR3 region has the DNA TGTGCCAGTAGTATAGGGCTGTATCAGCCCCAGCATTTT. Translated: CASSIGLYQPQHF.

This clonotype was seen ten or more times. The V gene is TRBV5-4, the J gene TRBJ2-2; TRBD2 matches at 11 bases. Germline-derived CDR1 and CDR2 are SGHNT and YYREEE (reference sequence). This CDR3 spans 17 amino acids. The trim removed 0 bases at V and 8 bases at J, leaving 9 bases unmatched. CDR3 region: CASSLGPVLAGAGELFF. CDR3 nucleotides: TGTGCCAGCAGCTTGGGCCCCGTACTAGCGGGAGCGGGGGAGCTGTTTTTT.

In its sample, this clonotype was seen many times. The J gene is TRBJ1-2, the V gene TRBV7-8; D unresolved. The CDR3 is 14 amino acids. The V end lost 1 base, the J end lost 4 bases, and 10 bases lay between the germline ends. CDR1 and CDR2 (germline): SGHVS, FQNEAQ. This CDR3 is CASSLGERTYGYTF. The CDR3 DNA reads TGTGCCAGCAGCTTAGGAGAGCGGACCTATGGCTACACCTTC.

To note about this clonotype: A much larger clone is a single base away; this may be a read error. In this CDR3 the conserved last residue, phenylalanine or tryptophan, is missing, so a read error is likely. V and J are TRBV3-1 and TRBJ2-3, with D possibly being TRBD2 (5 bases). Trimming took off 2 bases at V and 0 bases at J, with 6 bases between the two ends. This CDR3 contains 14 residues. Germline CDR1 and CDR2: LGHDT and YNNKEL (reference sequence). Here the CDR3 DNA reads TGTGCCAGCAGCCAACGGGAAAGCACAGATACGCAGTATTAT. This sequence encodes CASSQRESTDTQYY.

The chain has TRBV18 and TRBJ1-5, with D perhaps matching TRBD1 (6 bases). Germline V gene sequence: CDR1 KGHSH, CDR2 LQKENI. CDR3 length: 15 residues. Deletions cut 2 bases from V and 6 bases from J, with 14 bases between. Here the CDR3 reads CASSPGLGGSQPQHF. CDR3 nucleotides: TGTGCCAGCTCACCAGGTTTAGGGGGGAGTCAGCCCCAGCATTTT.

V and J are TRBV10-2 and TRBJ2-1; TRBD2 aligns across 15 bases. Germline V lookup: CDR1 WSHSY, CDR2 SAAADI. V trimming: 8 bases; J trimming: 7 bases; junction bases outside the gene matches: 9. The CDR3 runs 16 residues. The DNA of the CDR3 is TGCGCCAGCCGCTCCTGGACTAGCGGGAGGGGTAATGAGCAGTTCTTC. Protein: CASRSWTSGRGNEQFF.